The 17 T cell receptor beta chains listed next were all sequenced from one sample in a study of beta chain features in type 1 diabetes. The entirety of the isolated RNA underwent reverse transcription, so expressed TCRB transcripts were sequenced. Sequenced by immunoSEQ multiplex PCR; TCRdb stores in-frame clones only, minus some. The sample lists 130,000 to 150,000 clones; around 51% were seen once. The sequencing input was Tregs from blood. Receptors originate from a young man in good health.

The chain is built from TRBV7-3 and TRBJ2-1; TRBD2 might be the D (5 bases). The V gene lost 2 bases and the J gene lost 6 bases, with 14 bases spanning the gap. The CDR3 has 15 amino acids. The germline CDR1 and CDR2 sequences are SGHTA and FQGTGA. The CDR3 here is CASSLEGTVPNEQFF. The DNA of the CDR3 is TGTGCCAGCAGCTTAGAGGGTACCGTCCCCAATGAGCAGTTCTTC.

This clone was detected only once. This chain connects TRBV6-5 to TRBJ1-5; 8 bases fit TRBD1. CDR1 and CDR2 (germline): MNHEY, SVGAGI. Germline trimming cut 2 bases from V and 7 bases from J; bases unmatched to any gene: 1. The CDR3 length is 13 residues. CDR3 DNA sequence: TGTGCCAGCAGTTACGGACAGGGACAGCCCCAGCATTTT. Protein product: CASSYGQGQPQHF.

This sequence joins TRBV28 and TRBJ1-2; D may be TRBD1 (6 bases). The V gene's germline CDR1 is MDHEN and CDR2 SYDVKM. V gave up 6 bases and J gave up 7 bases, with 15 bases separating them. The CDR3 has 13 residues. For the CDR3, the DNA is TGTGCCAGCAGGGCCACAGGGAGCAGTGGCTACACCTTC. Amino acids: CASRATGSSGYTF.

This CDR3 is CAISGTREKVYEQYF. The CDR3 DNA reads as TGTGCCATCAGTGGAACGCGGGAGAAAGTCTACGAGCAGTACTTC. The chain uses TRBV10-3 and TRBJ2-7; 7 bases agree with TRBD2. Germline assignment: CDR1 ENHRY and CDR2 SYGVKD. Germline trimming cut 4 bases from V and 3 bases from J; bases unmatched to any gene: 9. This CDR3 is 15 amino acids long.

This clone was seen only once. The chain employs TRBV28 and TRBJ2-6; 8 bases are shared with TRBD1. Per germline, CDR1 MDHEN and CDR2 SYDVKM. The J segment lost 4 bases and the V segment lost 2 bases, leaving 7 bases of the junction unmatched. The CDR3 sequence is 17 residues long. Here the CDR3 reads CASSLGQGPSGANVLTF. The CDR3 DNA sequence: TGTGCCAGCAGTTTAGGACAGGGTCCGTCGGGGGCCAACGTCCTGACTTTC. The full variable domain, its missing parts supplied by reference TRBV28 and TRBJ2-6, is DVKVTQSSRYLVKRTGEKVFLECVQDMDHENMFWYRQDPGLGLRLIYFSYDVKMKEKGDIPEGYSVSREKKERFSLILESASTNQTSMYLCASSLGQGPSGANVLTFGAGSRLTVL.

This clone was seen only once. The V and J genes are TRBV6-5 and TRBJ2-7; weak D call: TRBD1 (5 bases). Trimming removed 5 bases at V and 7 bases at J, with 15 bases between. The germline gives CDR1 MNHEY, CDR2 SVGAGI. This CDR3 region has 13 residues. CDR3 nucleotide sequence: TGTGCCAGCAGTATGCAGGGAACCTTAGAGCAGTACTTC. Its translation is CASSMQGTLEQYF.

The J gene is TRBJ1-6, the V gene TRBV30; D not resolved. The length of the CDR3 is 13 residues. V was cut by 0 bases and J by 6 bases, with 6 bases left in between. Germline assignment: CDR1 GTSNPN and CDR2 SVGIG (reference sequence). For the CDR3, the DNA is TGTGCCTGGAGTGTACAGCTTAATTCACCCCTCCACTTT. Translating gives CAWSVQLNSPLHF.

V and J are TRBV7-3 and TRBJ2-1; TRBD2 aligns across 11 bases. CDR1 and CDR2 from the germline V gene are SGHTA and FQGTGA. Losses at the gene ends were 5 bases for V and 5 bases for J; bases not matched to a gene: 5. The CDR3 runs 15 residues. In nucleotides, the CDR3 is TGTGCCAGCAGCCCGACTAGCGGGAAAGACAATGAGCAGTTCTTC. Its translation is CASSPTSGKDNEQFF.

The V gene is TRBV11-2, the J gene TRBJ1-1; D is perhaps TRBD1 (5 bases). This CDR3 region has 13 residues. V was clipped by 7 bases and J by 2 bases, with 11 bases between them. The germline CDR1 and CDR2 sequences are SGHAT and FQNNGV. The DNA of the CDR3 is TGTGCCAGCACCGTCGGGGGAAACACTGAAGCTTTCTTT. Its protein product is CASTVGGNTEAFF.

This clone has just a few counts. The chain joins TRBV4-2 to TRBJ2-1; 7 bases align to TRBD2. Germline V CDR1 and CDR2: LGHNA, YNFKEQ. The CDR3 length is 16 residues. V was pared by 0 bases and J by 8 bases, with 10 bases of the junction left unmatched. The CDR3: CASSQDGEGWVDEQFF. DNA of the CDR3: TGTGCCAGCAGCCAAGACGGGGAGGGCTGGGTCGATGAGCAGTTCTTC.

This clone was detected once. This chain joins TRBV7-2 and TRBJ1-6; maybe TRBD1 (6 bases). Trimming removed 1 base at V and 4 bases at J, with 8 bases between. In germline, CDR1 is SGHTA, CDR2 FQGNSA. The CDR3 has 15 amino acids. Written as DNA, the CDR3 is TGTGCCAGCAGCTTAGGGGACACTTATAATTCACCCCTCCACTTT. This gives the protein CASSLGDTYNSPLHF.

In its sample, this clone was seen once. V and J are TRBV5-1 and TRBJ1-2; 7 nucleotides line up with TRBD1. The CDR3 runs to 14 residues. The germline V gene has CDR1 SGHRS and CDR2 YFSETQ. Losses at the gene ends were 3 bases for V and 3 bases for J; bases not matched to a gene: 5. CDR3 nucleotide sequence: TGCGCCAGCAGCTCCGGACAGGTTGACTATGGCTACACCTTC. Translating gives CASSSGQVDYGYTF.

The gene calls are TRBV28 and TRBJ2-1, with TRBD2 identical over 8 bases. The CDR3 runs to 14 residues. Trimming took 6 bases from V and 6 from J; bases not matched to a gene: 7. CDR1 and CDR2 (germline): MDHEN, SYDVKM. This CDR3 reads CASRGAGGRNEQFF. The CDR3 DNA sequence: TGTGCCAGCAGGGGGGCGGGGGGACGCAATGAGCAGTTCTTC.

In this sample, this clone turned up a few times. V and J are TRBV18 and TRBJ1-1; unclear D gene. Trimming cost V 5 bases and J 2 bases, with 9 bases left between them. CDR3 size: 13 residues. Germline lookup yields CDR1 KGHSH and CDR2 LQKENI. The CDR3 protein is CASSAGKNTEAFF. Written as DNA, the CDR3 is TGTGCCAGCTCAGCGGGAAAAAACACTGAAGCTTTCTTT.

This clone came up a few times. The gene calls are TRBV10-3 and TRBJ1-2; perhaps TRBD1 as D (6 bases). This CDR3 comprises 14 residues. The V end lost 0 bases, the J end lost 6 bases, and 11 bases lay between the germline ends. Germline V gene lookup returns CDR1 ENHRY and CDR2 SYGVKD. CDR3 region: CAISESRGFDGYTF. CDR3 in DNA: TGTGCCATCAGTGAGTCCAGGGGCTTTGATGGCTACACCTTC.

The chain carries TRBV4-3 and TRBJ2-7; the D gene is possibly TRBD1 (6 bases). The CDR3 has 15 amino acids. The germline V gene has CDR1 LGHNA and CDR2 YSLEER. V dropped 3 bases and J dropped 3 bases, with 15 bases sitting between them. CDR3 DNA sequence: TGCGCCAGCAGCCATAGTTGGGGACATTACTACGAGCAGTACTTC. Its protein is CASSHSWGHYYEQYF.

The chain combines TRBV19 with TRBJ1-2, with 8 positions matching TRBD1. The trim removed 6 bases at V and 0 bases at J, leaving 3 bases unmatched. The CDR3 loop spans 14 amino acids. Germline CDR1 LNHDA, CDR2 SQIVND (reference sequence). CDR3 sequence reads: CASRRDRTNYGYTF. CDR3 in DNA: TGTGCCAGTAGAAGGGACAGGACTAACTATGGCTACACCTTC.